The table lists the clone carrying this T cell receptor beta chain with many counts. Its antigen is unknown. Production of TCR beta cDNA used around 500 ng total RNA together with a constant-region primer. Slightly modified ARM-PCR, run as three nested multiplex PCR rounds, produced the TCR beta libraries. TCRdb re-called the multiplex PCR reads with MiXCR, one entry per CDR3 protein. The sample has around 210,000 distinct CDR3 sequences; less than 65% are singletons. The data are from a study of tumor-infiltrating lymphocytes in primary liver carcinoma. Points from the study as a whole: Tumor region pairs showed greater overlap than either tumor-adjacent or tumor-blood pairs did. Significantly greater top-250-clone fractions characterized tumors relative to blood (p = 0.039).

Blood RNA was derived from unsorted whole blood, and germline DNA was extracted too. The sequence was obtained from a woman aged 60 to 75 with primary liver carcinoma and hepatitis B virus infection. Sequenced sample: peripheral blood.

CDR3 in amino acids: CASSLTGGPAEAFF. DNA of the CDR3: TGTGCCAGCAGCTTAACAGGGGGCCCAGCTGAAGCTTTCTTT. The V and J genes are TRBV11-2 and TRBJ1-1, with TRBD1 matching 9 bases. Germline CDR1 reads SGHAT; CDR2 reads FQNNGV. The CDR3 is 14 amino acids. After removal of 2 bases from V and 6 bases from J, the junction contained 4 bases not matched to a gene.